These T cell receptor beta chains were read from a single sample in a study of control samples from healthy donors and cancer patients. Here immunoSEQ multiplex PCR was the method, and the copy in TCRdb shows in-frame clones only, minus some. Of about 170,000 clones listed, 88% are singletons. The sample comprised blood. The receptors stem from a young woman in good health. The CDR3 runs from the conserved cysteine through the conserved F or W. The order of the fields is clone size, J gene, V gene, D gene, CDR3 protein, CDR3 DNA. D genes are given only for firm matches. Clone size is given for some rows only: seen once, a few or many times, or a class if the clone is expanded.

clone_size: NA; j_call: TRBJ1-1; v_call: TRBV18; d_call: NA; cdr3_aa: CASSGQEDTEAFF; cdr3_nt: TGTGCCAGCTCGGGACAAGAGGACACTGAAGCTTTCTTT
clone_size: once; j_call: TRBJ2-3; v_call: TRBV12-3/TRBV12-4; d_call: NA; cdr3_aa: CASSLARRDTQYF; cdr3_nt: TGTGCCAGCAGTTTAGCGCGGCGAGATACGCAGTATTTT
clone_size: NA; j_call: TRBJ1-2; v_call: TRBV4-1; d_call: NA; cdr3_aa: CASSHLFERGGNYGYTF; cdr3_nt: TGCGCCAGCAGCCATCTCTTTGAGAGGGGGGGGAACTATGGCTACACCTTC
clone_size: NA; j_call: TRBJ1-6; v_call: TRBV28; d_call: TRBD1; cdr3_aa: CASSPRQGPGALHF; cdr3_nt: TGTGCCAGCAGTCCGCGACAGGGCCCAGGGGCCCTCCACTTT
clone_size: once; j_call: TRBJ2-6; v_call: TRBV9; d_call: NA; cdr3_aa: CASSVKGYSPSGANVLTF; cdr3_nt: TGTGCCAGCAGCGTAAAAGGTTACTCGCCGTCGGGGGCCAACGTCCTGACTTTC
clone_size: NA; j_call: TRBJ2-1; v_call: TRBV2; d_call: TRBD1; cdr3_aa: CATRTGSYNEQFF; cdr3_nt: TGTGCCACCCGGACAGGGTCCTACAATGAGCAGTTCTTC
clone_size: NA; j_call: TRBJ2-1; v_call: TRBV4-2; d_call: NA; cdr3_aa: CASSQFQGPYNEQFF; cdr3_nt: TGTGCCAGCAGCCAATTTCAGGGCCCCTACAATGAGCAGTTCTTC
clone_size: NA; j_call: TRBJ2-2; v_call: TRBV9; d_call: TRBD2; cdr3_aa: CASSGLTTGGTNTGELFF; cdr3_nt: TGTGCCAGCAGCGGACTCACGACGGGGGGGACGAACACCGGGGAGCTGTTTTTT
clone_size: once; j_call: TRBJ1-3; v_call: TRBV21-1; d_call: NA; cdr3_aa: CASSKWPRSGNTIYF; cdr3_nt: TGTGCCAGCAGCAAATGGCCTAGGTCTGGAAACACCATATATTTT
clone_size: NA; j_call: TRBJ2-7; v_call: TRBV20-1; d_call: NA; cdr3_aa: CSASRDTDYEQYF; cdr3_nt: TGCAGTGCTAGTCGGGACACGGACTACGAGCAGTACTTC